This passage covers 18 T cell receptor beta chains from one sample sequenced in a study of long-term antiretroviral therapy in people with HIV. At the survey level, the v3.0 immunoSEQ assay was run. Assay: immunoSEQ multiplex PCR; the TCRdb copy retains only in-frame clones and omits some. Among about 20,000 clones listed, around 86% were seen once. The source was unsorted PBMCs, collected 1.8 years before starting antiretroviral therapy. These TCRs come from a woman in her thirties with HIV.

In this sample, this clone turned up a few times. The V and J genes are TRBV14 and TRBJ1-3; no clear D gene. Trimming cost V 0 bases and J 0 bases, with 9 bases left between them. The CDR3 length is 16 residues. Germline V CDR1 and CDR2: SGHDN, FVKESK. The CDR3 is CASSQEAQSSGNTIYF. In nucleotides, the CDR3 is TGTGCCAGCAGCCAAGAAGCACAGAGCTCTGGAAACACCATATATTTT.

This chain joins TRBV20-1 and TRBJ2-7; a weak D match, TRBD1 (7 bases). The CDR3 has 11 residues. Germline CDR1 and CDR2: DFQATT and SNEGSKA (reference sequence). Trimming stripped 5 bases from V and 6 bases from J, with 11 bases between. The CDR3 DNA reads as TGCAGTGCTCAGGGGGGTTCCGAGCAGTACGTC. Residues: CSAQGGSEQYV.

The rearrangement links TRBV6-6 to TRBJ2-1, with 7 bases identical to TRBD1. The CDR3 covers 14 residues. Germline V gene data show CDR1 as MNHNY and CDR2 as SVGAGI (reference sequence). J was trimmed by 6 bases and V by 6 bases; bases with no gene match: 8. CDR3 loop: CASRDRERGNEQFF. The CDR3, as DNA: TGTGCCAGCAGAGACAGGGAAAGGGGCAATGAGCAGTTCTTC.

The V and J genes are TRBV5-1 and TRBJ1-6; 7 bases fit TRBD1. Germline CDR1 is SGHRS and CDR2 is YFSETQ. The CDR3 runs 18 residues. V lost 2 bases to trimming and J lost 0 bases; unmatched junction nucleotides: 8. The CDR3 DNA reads TGCGCCAGCAGCTTTTTCTTGACAGGGAGCTCCTATAATTCACCCCTCCACTTT. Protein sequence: CASSFFLTGSSYNSPLHF. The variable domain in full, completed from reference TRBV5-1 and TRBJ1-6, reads KAGVTQTPRYLIKTRGQQVTLSCSPISGHRSVSWYQQTPGQGLQFLFEYFSETQRNKGNFPGRFSGRQFSNSRSEMNVSTLELGDSALYLCASSFFLTGSSYNSPLHFGNGTRLTVT.

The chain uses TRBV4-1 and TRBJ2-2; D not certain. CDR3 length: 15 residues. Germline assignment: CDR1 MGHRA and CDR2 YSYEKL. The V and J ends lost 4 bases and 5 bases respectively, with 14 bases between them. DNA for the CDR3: TGCGCCAGCAGCCCCCGCGGTGCCTGGACCGGGGAGCTGTTTTTT. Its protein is CASSPRGAWTGELFF.

The CDR3 nucleotides are TGTGCCAGCAGTGAAGCGCGGAGTACCGAGCAGTACGTC. Protein sequence: CASSEARSTEQYV. This chain connects TRBV6-1 to TRBJ2-7; D gene unclear. Germline V gene data show CDR1 as MNHNS and CDR2 as SASEGT. Trimming left V 0 bases short and J 6 bases short, with 9 bases between. The CDR3 covers 13 residues.

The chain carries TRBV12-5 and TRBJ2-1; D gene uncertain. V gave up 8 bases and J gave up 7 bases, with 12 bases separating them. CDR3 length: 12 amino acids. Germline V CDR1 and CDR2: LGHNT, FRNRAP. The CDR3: CASWVGPNEQFF. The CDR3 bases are TGTGCTAGTTGGGTAGGGCCGAATGAGCAGTTCTTC. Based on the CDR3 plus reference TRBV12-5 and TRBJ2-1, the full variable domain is DARVTQTPRHKVTEMGQEVTMRCQPILGHNTVFWYRQTMMQGLELLAYFRNRAPLDDSGMPKDRFSAEMPDATLATLKIQPSEPRDSAVYFCASWVGPNEQFFGPGTRLTVL.

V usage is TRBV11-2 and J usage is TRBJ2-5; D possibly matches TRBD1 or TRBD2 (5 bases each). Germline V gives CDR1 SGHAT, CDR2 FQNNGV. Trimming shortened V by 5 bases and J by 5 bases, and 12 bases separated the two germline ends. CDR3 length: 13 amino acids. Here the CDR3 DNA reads TGTGCCAGCAGCCGAGGGGTTTCGGAGACCCAGTACTTC. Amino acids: CASSRGVSETQYF.

The CDR3 reads CASSPWRGGEYGYTF. CDR3 DNA: TGTGCCAGCAGTCCCTGGAGGGGAGGTGAATATGGCTACACCTTC. The chain links TRBV6-9 to TRBJ1-2; possibly TRBD1 for D (5 bases). V was trimmed by 5 bases and J by 5 bases, leaving 18 bases between them. Germline-derived CDR1 and CDR2 are MNHGY and SVAAGI. The CDR3 length is 15 residues.

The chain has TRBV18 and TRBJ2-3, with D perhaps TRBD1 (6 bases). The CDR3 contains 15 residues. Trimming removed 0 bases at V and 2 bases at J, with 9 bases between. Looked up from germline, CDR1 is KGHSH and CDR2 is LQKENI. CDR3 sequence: CASSPPDSNTDTQYF. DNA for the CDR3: TGTGCCAGCTCACCACCGGACAGCAACACAGATACGCAGTATTTT.

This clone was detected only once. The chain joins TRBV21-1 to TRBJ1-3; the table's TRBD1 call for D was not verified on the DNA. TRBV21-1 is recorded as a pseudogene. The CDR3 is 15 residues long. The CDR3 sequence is CASSKVTGFKNTIYF. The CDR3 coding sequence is TGTGCCAGCAGCAAAGTTACAGGGTTCAAAAACACCATATATTTT.

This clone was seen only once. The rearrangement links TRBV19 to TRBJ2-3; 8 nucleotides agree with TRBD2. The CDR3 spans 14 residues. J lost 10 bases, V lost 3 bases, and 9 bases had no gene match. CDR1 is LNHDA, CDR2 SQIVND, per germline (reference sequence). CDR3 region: CASSISGDKTAQYF. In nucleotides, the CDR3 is TGTGCCAGTAGTATTAGCGGGGATAAAACGGCGCAGTATTTT. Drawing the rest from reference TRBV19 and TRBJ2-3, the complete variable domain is DGGITQSPKYLFRKEGQNVTLSCEQNLNHDAMYWYRQDPGQGLRLIYYSQIVNDFQKGDIAEGYSVSREKKESFPLTVTSAQKNPTAFYLCASSISGDKTAQYFGPGTRLTVL.

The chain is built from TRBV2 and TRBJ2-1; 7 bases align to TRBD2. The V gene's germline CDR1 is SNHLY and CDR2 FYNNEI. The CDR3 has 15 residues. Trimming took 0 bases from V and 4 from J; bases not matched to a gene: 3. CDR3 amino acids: CASSEAGGGYNEQFF. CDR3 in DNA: TGTGCCAGCAGTGAAGCGGGGGGGGGATACAATGAGCAGTTCTTC.

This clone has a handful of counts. CDR3 region: CASSLVSSQTNQPQHF. In DNA, the CDR3 is TGTGCCAGCAGTTTAGTCTCATCGCAGACTAATCAGCCCCAGCATTTT. This chain uses TRBV27 with TRBJ1-5; the D is unclear. Deletions cut 2 bases from V and 4 bases from J, with 15 bases between. The CDR3 length is 16 residues. Germline CDR1 MNHEY, CDR2 SMNVEV (reference sequence).

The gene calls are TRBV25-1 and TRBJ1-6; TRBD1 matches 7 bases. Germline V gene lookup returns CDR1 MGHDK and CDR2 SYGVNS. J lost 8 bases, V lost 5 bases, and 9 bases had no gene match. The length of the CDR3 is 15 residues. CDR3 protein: CASSRSDRLDSPLHF. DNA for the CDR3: TGTGCCAGCAGTCGCTCGGACAGGTTAGATTCACCCCTCCACTTT.

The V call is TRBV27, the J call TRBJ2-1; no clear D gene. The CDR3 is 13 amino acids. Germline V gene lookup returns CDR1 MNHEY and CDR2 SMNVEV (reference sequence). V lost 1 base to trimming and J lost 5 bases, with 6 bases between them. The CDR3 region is CASSLYRDNEQFF. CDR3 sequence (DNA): TGTGCCAGCAGTTTATACAGAGACAATGAGCAGTTCTTC.

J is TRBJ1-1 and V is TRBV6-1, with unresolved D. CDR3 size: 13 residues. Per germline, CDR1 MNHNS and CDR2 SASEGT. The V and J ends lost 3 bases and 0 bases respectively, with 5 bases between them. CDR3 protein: CASSDWLNTEAFF. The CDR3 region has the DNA TGTGCCAGCAGTGATTGGTTGAACACTGAAGCTTTCTTT.

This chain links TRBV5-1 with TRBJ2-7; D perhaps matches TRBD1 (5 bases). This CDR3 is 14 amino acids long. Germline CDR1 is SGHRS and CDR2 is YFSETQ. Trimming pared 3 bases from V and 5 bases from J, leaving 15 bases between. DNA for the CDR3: TGCGCCAGCAGCTCGACAGTGCCATACGACGAGCAGTACTTC. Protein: CASSSTVPYDEQYF.